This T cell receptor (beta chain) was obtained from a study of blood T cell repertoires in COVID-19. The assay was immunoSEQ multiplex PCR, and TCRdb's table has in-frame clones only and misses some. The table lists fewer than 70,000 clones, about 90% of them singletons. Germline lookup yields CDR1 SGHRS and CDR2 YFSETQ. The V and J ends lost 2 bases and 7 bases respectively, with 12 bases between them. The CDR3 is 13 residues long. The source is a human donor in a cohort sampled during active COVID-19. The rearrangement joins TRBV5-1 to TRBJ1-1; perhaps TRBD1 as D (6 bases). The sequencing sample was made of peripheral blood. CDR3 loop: CASSFLKDSEAFF. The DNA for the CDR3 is TGCGCCAGCAGCTTTTTAAAGGACAGTGAAGCTTTCTTT.